Included here is one TCR beta chain sequence, with context. Its antigen remains unknown. The source of the sample is a study of cytomegalovirus exposure and HLA in healthy donors. Study-level points and caveats: What a later analysis showed was that several of the most significant clusters appeared linked to common viral pathogens. DRB1 had the most TCR associations and HLA-C the fewest, a later analysis found, with rates varying by HLA locus.

Primers for the PCR totalled 60 Vbeta and 13 Jbeta. Sequenced by immunoSEQ multiplex PCR; TCRdb stores in-frame clones only, minus some. The sample consists of 150,000 to 200,000 clones, less than 80% of them appearing once. The CDR3 is 15 amino acids. The V end was cut by 0 bases, the J end by 1 base, with 11 bases between. The germline CDR1 and CDR2 sequences are SGDLS and YYNGEE. The specimen sequenced was PBMCs. This TCR was recovered from a man between 40 and 49 years old in good health and CMV-seronegative. This chain uses TRBV9 with TRBJ2-7; possible D gene TRBD1, 5 bases. CDR3 amino acids: CASSVEMGPSYEQYF. In DNA form, the CDR3 reads TGTGCCAGCAGCGTAGAAATGGGGCCATCCTACGAGCAGTACTTC.